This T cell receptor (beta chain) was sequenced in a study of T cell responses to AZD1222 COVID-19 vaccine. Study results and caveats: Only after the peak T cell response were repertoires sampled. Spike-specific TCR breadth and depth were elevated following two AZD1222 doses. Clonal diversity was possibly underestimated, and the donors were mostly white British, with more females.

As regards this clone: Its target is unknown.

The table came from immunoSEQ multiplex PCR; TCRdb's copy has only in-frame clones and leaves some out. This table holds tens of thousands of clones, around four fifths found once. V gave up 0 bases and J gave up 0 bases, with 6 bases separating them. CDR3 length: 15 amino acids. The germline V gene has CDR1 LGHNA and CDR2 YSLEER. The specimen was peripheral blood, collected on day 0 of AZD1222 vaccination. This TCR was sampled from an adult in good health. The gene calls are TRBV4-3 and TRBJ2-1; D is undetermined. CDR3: CASSQDRSSYNEQFF. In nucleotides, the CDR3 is TGCGCCAGCAGCCAAGATCGATCCTCCTACAATGAGCAGTTCTTC.